The 9 T cell receptor beta chains given below trace back to one sample, sequenced in a study of blood T cell repertoires in COVID-19. Assay: immunoSEQ multiplex PCR; the TCRdb copy retains only in-frame clones and omits some. The top ten clones hold around 1.1% of a sample with approximately 400,000 clones, around 84% of them seen once. Sequencing used peripheral blood. The receptors were sampled from a human donor with acute or convalescent COVID-19. The donor label of this sample is uncertain.

The rearrangement links TRBV7-9 to TRBJ1-1; 9 bases map to TRBD1. V dropped 5 bases and J dropped 6; count of bases not matched to a gene: 7. The CDR3 extends over 14 amino acids. The germline gives CDR1 SEHNR, CDR2 FQNEAQ (reference sequence). The CDR3 region is CASSTGQGRAEAFF. As DNA, the CDR3 is TGTGCCAGCAGCACAGGACAGGGGCGAGCTGAAGCTTTCTTT.

The CDR3 sequence is CASSPRRGMNTEAFF. CDR3 nucleotide sequence: TGTGCCAGCAGCCCGAGACGGGGAATGAACACTGAAGCTTTCTTT. V is TRBV7-2 and J is TRBJ1-1; D uncertain. CDR3 size: 15 residues. Germline assignment: CDR1 SGHTA and CDR2 FQGNSA. The V and J ends lost 5 bases and 0 bases respectively, with 13 bases between them.

The CDR3 DNA reads as TGTGCCAGCAGCTTAGGGGCAGAGACCCCCTCTGGAAACACCATATATTTT. Its protein product is CASSLGAETPSGNTIYF. The chain recombines TRBV7-2 with TRBJ1-3, with no clear D. The CDR3 has 17 amino acids. V dropped 1 base and J dropped 0 bases, with 13 bases sitting between them. CDR1 is SGHTA, CDR2 FQGNSA, per germline. The full variable domain, with the rest looked up from reference TRBV7-2 and TRBJ1-3, is GAGVSQSPSNKVTEKGKDVELRCDPISGHTALYWYRQSLGQGLEFLIYFQGNSAPDKSGLPSDRFSAERTGGSVSTLTIQRTQQEDSAVYLCASSLGAETPSGNTIYFGEGSWLTVV.

The J gene is TRBJ1-1, the V gene TRBV10-1; 10 positions match TRBD1. With 2 bases clipped from V and 0 bases from J, the junction kept 15 bases outside the gene matches. The CDR3 is 20 residues long. Germline CDR1 WNHNN, CDR2 SYGVQD (reference sequence). The CDR3, as DNA: TGCGCCAGCAGTGAGAGGGGCGGACAGGGGGGCAGGCGGATGAACACTGAAGCTTTCTTT. Its translation is CASSERGGQGGRRMNTEAFF.

V is TRBV11-3 and J is TRBJ2-1; tentative D call: TRBD2 (6 bases). The length of the CDR3 is 12 residues. Germline CDR1 SGHNT, CDR2 YENEEA. Trimming removed 4 bases from V and 16 bases from J, with 17 bases in between. The CDR3 here is CASSSRTGGIFF. The DNA for the CDR3 is TGTGCCAGCAGCTCGAGGACTGGGGGGATTTTCTTC.

V gene TRBV7-9 combines with J gene TRBJ1-6; 9 bases map to TRBD1. J gave up 6 bases and V 5 bases, and 2 bases lay outside the gene matches. Germline V lookup: CDR1 SEHNR, CDR2 FQNEAQ (reference sequence). The CDR3 sequence is 14 residues long. The CDR3 sequence is CASSPGQGNSPLHF. CDR3 bases: TGTGCCAGCAGCCCGGGACAGGGTAATTCACCCCTCCACTTT.

The chain is built from TRBV2 and TRBJ2-7, with TRBD1 matching over 12 bases. Germline V lookup: CDR1 SNHLY, CDR2 FYNNEI. V was clipped by 8 bases and J by 1 base; unmatched bases: 15. The CDR3 contains 18 residues. Here the CDR3 DNA reads TGTGCCAGCCAGTCCGGGACAGGGGGCTGGGGGCTGTCCTACGAGCAGTACTTC. This encodes CASQSGTGGWGLSYEQYF. Supplemented by reference TRBV2 and TRBJ2-7, the full variable domain reads EPEVTQTPSHQVTQMGQEVILRCVPISNHLYFYWYRQILGQKVEFLVSFYNNEISEKSEIFDDQFSVERPDGSNFTLKIRSTKLEDSAMYFCASQSGTGGWGLSYEQYFGPGTRLTVT.

This clone was found once. The chain links TRBV6-5 to TRBJ1-2, with D tentatively TRBD1 (6 bases). The germline gives CDR1 MNHEY, CDR2 SVGAGI. V gave up 5 bases and J gave up 7 bases, with 20 bases separating them. The CDR3 covers 15 residues. In DNA form, the CDR3 reads TGTGCCAGCAGTACCACAGGGATCTTTATGGGTGGCTACACCTTC. Translated, it gives CASSTTGIFMGGYTF.

Here the CDR3 DNA reads TGTGCCAGCAGCCGCGGGACAGGGATAAGTCAGCCCCAGCATTTT. Amino acids: CASSRGTGISQPQHF. The chain has TRBV11-2 and TRBJ1-5; 9 bases align to TRBD1. This CDR3 comprises 15 residues. Germline CDR1 is SGHAT and CDR2 is FQNNGV. Losses at the gene ends were 5 bases for V and 6 bases for J; bases not matched to a gene: 8.